The clone carrying this T cell receptor (beta chain) was seen at least ten times. Antigen unknown. The read terminates 3 residues ahead of where the CDR3 ends, so the germline J gene completes it. Control and CVID samples contributed equal amounts of genomic DNA. The table came from immunoSEQ multiplex PCR; TCRdb's copy has only in-frame clones and leaves some out. Listed here are 40,000 to 65,000 clones without any singletons, the top ten holding 1.8%. The CDR3 runs 14 residues. V lost 2 bases, J lost 4 bases, and 0 bases stayed unmatched. The germline gives CDR1 MNHEY, CDR2 SVGEGT. This entry comes from a study of T cell clonality in common variable immunodeficiency. Heparinized whole blood, 5 to 8 ml, came from each donor. Regarding the study as a whole: In common variable immunodeficiency, TCR beta chains reportedly carried fewer deletions and N-nucleotide insertions. Repertoire-complication correlations in CVID were limited by patient heterogeneity.

Sequenced: peripheral blood mononuclear cells. The gene calls are TRBV6-2 or TRBV6-3 and TRBJ2-7, with 12 nucleotides matching TRBD2. The sequence derives from a person between 18 and 75 years old in good health. CDR3 amino acids: CASSYGTSGYEQYF. The part of the CDR3 DNA that was read is TGTGCCAGCAGTTACGGGACTAGCGGGTACGAG.